What follows is one T cell receptor beta chain and its context. The data are from a study of blood T cell repertoires in COVID-19. Study information: The United States, Italy and Spain were the sources of the acute and convalescent COVID-19 samples. Sources were T cells, B-cell-depleted T cells, or PBMCs; the material itself was cDNA or gDNA.

Germline assignment: CDR1 ENHRY and CDR2 SYGVKD. The germline V and J ends were trimmed by 4 bases and 0 bases, with 11 bases remaining between them. This CDR3 has 15 residues. Per the study methods: Estimates of nucleated cell counts were drawn from the amplification of reference gene primers. The table came from immunoSEQ multiplex PCR; TCRdb's copy has only in-frame clones and leaves some out. From that table come the V and J calls and clone size; the DNA was used to work out D and trimming. The repertoire holds more than 85,000 clones, with roughly 87% as singletons. This TCR derives from an older man with acute or convalescent COVID-19. Sequencing was done on a sample of peripheral blood. This chain links TRBV10-3 with TRBJ2-3, with D possibly matching TRBD1 (5 bases). The CDR3 here is CAISGRGFSTDTQYF. In DNA form, the CDR3 reads TGTGCCATCAGTGGTAGGGGTTTCAGCACAGATACGCAGTATTTT.